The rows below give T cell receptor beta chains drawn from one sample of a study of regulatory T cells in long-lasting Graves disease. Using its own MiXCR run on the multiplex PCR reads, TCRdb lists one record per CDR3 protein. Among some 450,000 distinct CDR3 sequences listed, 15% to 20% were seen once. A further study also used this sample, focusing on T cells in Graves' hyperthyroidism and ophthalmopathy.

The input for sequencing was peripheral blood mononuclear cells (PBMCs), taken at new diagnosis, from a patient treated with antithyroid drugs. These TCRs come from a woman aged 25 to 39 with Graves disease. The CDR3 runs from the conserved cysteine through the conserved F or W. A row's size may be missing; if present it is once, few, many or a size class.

CDR3 protein: CASSSPLSGANVLTF
J gene: TRBJ2-6
CDR3 length: 15
clone size: many
V gene: TRBV7-9

CDR3 protein: CASSLSRLYGYTF
J gene: TRBJ1-2
CDR3 length: 13
clone size: many
V gene: TRBV5-1

CDR3 protein: CAISTTRQGSNTEAFF
J gene: TRBJ1-1
CDR3 length: 16
clone size: few
V gene: TRBV10-3

CDR3 protein: CASSFGTGFSYEQYF
J gene: TRBJ2-7
CDR3 length: 15
clone size: NA
V gene: TRBV13

CDR3 protein: CSAHRTSGFDTQYF
J gene: TRBJ2-3
CDR3 length: 14
clone size: NA
V gene: TRBV20-1

CDR3 protein: CASSSGTVTRGGGELFF
J gene: TRBJ2-2
CDR3 length: 17
clone size: many
V gene: TRBV27

CDR3 protein: CASSFNRLAGGGGETQYF
J gene: TRBJ2-5
CDR3 length: 18
clone size: NA
V gene: TRBV6-9

CDR3 protein: CASSFVSLGVNTGELFF
J gene: TRBJ2-2
CDR3 length: 17
clone size: few
V gene: TRBV7-8

CDR3 protein: CASSQMGLAEETQYF
J gene: TRBJ2-5
CDR3 length: 15
clone size: NA
V gene: TRBV4-3

CDR3 protein: CASPYGGNTEAFF
J gene: TRBJ1-1
CDR3 length: 13
clone size: NA
V gene: TRBV6-1

CDR3 protein: CASNRGTSGTGDEQFF
J gene: NA
CDR3 length: 16
clone size: NA
V gene: TRBV9

CDR3 protein: CASSQAGTSGRKDNEQFF
J gene: TRBJ2-1
CDR3 length: 18
clone size: few
V gene: TRBV3-1

CDR3 protein: CASSLLQATSGANVLTF
J gene: TRBJ2-6
CDR3 length: 17
clone size: many
V gene: TRBV28

CDR3 protein: CASSRDFSGTQYF
J gene: TRBJ2-3
CDR3 length: 13
clone size: many
V gene: TRBV10-1

CDR3 protein: CAWSGDLQETQYF
J gene: TRBJ2-5
CDR3 length: 13
clone size: many
V gene: TRBV30

CDR3 protein: CASSIGGGEPGLAKNIQYF
J gene: TRBJ2-4
CDR3 length: 19
clone size: NA
V gene: TRBV19

CDR3 protein: CASSRIVPEGEEF
J gene: TRBJ2-1
CDR3 length: 13
clone size: few
V gene: TRBV5-4

CDR3 protein: CSVGGESRRSREFF
J gene: TRBJ2-1
CDR3 length: 14
clone size: many
V gene: TRBV29-1

CDR3 protein: CATSAGTSGISHNEQFF
J gene: TRBJ2-1
CDR3 length: 17
clone size: NA
V gene: TRBV24-1

CDR3 protein: CSVGHRVNSNYGYTF
J gene: TRBJ1-2
CDR3 length: 15
clone size: NA
V gene: TRBV29-1

CDR3 protein: CASSPSGRALTGELFF
J gene: TRBJ2-2
CDR3 length: 16
clone size: NA
V gene: TRBV7-3

CDR3 protein: CASSPGQGAGYTF
J gene: TRBJ1-2
CDR3 length: 13
clone size: few
V gene: TRBV7-3

CDR3 protein: CASSGERYNEQFF
J gene: TRBJ2-1
CDR3 length: 13
clone size: NA
V gene: TRBV6-1

CDR3 protein: CASSLPRASGRNEQFF
J gene: TRBJ2-1
CDR3 length: 16
clone size: few
V gene: TRBV4-1

CDR3 protein: CASSLGDRGNIQYF
J gene: TRBJ2-4
CDR3 length: 14
clone size: few
V gene: TRBV5-1

CDR3 protein: CGSSTTSGTGNEQFF
J gene: TRBJ2-1
CDR3 length: 15
clone size: few
V gene: TRBV5-1